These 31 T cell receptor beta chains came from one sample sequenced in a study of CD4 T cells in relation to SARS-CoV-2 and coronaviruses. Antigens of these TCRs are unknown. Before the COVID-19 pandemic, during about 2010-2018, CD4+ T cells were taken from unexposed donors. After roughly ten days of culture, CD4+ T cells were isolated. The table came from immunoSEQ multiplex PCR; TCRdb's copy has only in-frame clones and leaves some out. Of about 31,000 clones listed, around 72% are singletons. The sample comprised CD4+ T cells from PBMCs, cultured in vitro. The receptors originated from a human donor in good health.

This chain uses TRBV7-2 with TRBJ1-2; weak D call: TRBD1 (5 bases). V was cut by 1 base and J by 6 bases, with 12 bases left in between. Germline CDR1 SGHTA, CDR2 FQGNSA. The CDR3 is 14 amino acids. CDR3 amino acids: CASSLGPWGDGYTF. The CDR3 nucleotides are TGTGCCAGCAGCTTAGGGCCGTGGGGGGATGGCTACACCTTC.

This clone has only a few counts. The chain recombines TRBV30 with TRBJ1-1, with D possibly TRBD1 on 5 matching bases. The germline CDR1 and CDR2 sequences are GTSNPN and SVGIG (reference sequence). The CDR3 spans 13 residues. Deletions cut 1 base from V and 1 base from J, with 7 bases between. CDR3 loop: CAWSEGANTEAFF. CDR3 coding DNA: TGTGCCTGGAGTGAAGGGGCGAACACTGAAGCTTTCTTT.

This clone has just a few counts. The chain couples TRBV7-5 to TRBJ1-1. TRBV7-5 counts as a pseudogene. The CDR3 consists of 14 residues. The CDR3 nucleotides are TGTGCCAGAAGCCGTCGACGGATGAACACTGAAGCTTTCTTT. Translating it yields CARSRRRMNTEAFF.

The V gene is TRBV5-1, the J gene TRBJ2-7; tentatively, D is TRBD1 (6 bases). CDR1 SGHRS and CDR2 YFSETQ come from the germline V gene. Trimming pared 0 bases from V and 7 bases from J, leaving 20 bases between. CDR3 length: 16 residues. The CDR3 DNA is TGCGCCAGCAGCTTGGTGGTGGGTTCAGGGCAGGGGGAGCAGTACTTC. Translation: CASSLVVGSGQGEQYF.

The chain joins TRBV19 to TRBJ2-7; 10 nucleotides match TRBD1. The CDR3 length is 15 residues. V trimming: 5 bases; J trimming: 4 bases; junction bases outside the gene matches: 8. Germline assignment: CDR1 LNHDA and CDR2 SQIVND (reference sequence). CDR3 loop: CASSFPGQGTYEQYF. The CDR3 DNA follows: TGTGCCAGTAGTTTTCCGGGACAGGGGACTTACGAGCAGTACTTC.

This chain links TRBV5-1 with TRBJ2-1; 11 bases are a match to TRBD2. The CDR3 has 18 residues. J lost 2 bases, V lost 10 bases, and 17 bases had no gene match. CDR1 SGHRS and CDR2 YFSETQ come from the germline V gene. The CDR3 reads CARSTSGSPRFAYNEQFF. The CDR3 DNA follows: TGCGCCCGGAGTACTAGCGGGAGCCCCAGATTCGCCTACAATGAGCAGTTCTTC.

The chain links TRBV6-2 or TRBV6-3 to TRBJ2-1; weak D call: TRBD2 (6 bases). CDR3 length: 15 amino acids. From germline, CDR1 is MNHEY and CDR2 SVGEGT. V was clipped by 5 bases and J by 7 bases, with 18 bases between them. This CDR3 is CASSTHKRTTNEQFF. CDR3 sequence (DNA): TGTGCCAGCAGTACCCATAAGCGGACTACGAATGAGCAGTTCTTC.

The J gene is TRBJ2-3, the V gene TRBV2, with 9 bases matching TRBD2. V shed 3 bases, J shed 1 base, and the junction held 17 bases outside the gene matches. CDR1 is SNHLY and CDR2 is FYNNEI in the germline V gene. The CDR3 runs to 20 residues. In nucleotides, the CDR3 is TGTGCCAGCAGTGAGTGGGGGGTGACTAGCGGTCCTTGGGGCACAGATACGCAGTATTTT. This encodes CASSEWGVTSGPWGTDTQYF. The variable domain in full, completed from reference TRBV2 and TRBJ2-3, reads EPEVTQTPSHQVTQMGQEVILRCVPISNHLYFYWYRQILGQKVEFLVSFYNNEISEKSEIFDDQFSVERPDGSNFTLKIRSTKLEDSAMYFCASSEWGVTSGPWGTDTQYFGPGTRLTVL.

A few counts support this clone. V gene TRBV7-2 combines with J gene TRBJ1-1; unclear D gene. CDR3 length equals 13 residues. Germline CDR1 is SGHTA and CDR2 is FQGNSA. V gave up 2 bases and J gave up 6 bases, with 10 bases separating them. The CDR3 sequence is CASSLSRRAEAFF. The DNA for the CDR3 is TGTGCCAGCAGCTTAAGCAGGCGGGCTGAAGCTTTCTTT.

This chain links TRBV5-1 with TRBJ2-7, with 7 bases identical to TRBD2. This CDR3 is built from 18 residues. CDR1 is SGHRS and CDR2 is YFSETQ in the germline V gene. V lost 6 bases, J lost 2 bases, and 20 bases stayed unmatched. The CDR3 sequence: CASTPGIGLAVLPYEQYF. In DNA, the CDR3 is TGCGCCAGCACCCCAGGGATAGGGCTAGCGGTTCTACCCTACGAGCAGTACTTC.

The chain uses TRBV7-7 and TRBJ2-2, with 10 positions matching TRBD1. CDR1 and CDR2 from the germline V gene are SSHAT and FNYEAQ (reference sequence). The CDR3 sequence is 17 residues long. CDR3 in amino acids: CASASAPGQGSTGELFF. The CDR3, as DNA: TGTGCTAGCGCTAGTGCACCGGGACAGGGGTCCACCGGGGAGCTGTTTTTT.

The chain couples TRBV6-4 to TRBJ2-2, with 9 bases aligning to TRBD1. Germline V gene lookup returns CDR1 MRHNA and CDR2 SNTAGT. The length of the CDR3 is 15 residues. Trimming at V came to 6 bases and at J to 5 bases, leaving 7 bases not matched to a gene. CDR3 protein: CASSPDRGRTGELFF. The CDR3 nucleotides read TGTGCCAGCAGCCCGGACAGGGGAAGGACCGGGGAGCTGTTTTTT.

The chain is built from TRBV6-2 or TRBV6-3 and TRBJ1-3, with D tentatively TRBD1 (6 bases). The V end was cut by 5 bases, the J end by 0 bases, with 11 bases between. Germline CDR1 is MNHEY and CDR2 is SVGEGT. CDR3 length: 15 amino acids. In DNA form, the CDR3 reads TGTGCCAGCAGTCCCGGACAGACCTCTGGAAACACCATATATTTT. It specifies CASSPGQTSGNTIYF.

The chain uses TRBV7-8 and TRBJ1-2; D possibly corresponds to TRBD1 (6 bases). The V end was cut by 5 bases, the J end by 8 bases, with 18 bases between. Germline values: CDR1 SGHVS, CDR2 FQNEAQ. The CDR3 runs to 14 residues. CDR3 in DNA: TGTGCCAGCAGCCGCGGGCCAGGGGCAGGAGGCTACACCTTC. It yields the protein CASSRGPGAGGYTF.

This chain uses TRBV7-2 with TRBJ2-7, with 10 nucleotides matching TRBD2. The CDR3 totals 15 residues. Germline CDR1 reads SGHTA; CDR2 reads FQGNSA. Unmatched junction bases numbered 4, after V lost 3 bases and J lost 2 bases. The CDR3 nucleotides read TGTGCCAGCAGCTTTAGCGGGGGGCTTACCTACGAGCAGTACTTC. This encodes CASSFSGGLTYEQYF.

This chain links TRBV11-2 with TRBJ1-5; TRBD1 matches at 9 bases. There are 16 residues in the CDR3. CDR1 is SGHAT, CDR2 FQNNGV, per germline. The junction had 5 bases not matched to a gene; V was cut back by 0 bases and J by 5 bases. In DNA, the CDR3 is TGTGCCAGCAGCTTAGATGGACAGGGGATCTATCAGCCCCAGCATTTT. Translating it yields CASSLDGQGIYQPQHF.

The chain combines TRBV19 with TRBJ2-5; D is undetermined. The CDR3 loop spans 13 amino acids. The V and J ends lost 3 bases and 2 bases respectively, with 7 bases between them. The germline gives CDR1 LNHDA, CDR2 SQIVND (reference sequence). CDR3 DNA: TGTGCCAGTAGTATCAACGAGCAAGAGACCCAGTACTTC. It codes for CASSINEQETQYF. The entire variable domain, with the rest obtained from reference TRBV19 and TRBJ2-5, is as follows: DGGITQSPKYLFRKEGQNVTLSCEQNLNHDAMYWYRQDPGQGLRLIYYSQIVNDFQKGDIAEGYSVSREKKESFPLTVTSAQKNPTAFYLCASSINEQETQYFGPGTRLLVL.

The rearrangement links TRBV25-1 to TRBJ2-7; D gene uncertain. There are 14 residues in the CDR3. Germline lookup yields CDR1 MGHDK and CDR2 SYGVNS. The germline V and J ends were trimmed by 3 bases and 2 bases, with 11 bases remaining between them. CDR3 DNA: TGTGCCAGCAGTGATCCTAGGTTTACCTACGAGCAGTACTTC. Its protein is CASSDPRFTYEQYF.

CDR3 sequence (DNA): TGTGCCAGCAGAGCCGAACGCGGGGGCTACACCTTC. As protein: CASRAERGGYTF. The chain recombines TRBV6-5 with TRBJ1-2; the D is unclear. The CDR3 loop spans 12 amino acids. The V gene lost 6 bases and the J gene lost 8 bases, with 13 bases spanning the gap. Germline values: CDR1 MNHEY, CDR2 SVGAGI.

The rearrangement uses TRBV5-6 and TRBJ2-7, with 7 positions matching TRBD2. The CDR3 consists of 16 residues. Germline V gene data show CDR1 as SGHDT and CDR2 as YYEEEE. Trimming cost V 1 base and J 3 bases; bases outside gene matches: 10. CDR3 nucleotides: TGTGCCAGCAGCTTGAATGGAGGGAGGGCATTCTACGAGCAGTACTTC. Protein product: CASSLNGGRAFYEQYF.

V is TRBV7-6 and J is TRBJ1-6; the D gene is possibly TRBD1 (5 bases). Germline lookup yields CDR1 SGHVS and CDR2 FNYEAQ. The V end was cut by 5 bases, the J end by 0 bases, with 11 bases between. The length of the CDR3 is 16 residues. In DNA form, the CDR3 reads TGTGCCAGCAGCCCGGGGGGGGGCTCCTATAATTCACCCCTCCACTTT. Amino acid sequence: CASSPGGGSYNSPLHF. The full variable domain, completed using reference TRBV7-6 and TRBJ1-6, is GAGVSQSPRYKVTKRGQDVALRCDPISGHVSLYWYRQALGQGPEFLTYFNYEAQQDKSGLPNDRFSAERPEGSISTLTIQRTEQRDSAMYRCASSPGGGSYNSPLHFGNGTRLTVT.

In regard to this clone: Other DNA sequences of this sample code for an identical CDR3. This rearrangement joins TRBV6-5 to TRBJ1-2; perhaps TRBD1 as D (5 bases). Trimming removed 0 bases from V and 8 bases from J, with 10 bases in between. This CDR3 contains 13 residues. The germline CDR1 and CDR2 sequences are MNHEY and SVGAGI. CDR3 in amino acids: CASSYSRGGGYTF. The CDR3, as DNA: TGTGCCAGCAGTTACTCACGGGGGGGAGGCTACACCTTC.

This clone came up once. The CDR3 spells CASSDRQADTQYF. The CDR3 region has the DNA TGTGCCAGCAGCGACCGACAGGCAGATACGCAGTATTTT. This chain connects TRBV7-3 to TRBJ2-3; a possible D gene is TRBD1 (6 bases). The V end lost 5 bases, the J end lost 4 bases, and 10 bases lay between the germline ends. The CDR3 totals 13 residues. The germline V gene has CDR1 SGHTA and CDR2 FQGTGA. Full variable domain (missing parts from reference TRBV7-3 and TRBJ2-3): GAGVSQTPSNKVTEKGKYVELRCDPISGHTALYWYRQSLGQGPEFLIYFQGTGAADDSGLPNDRFFAVRPEGSVSTLKIQRTERGDSAVYLCASSDRQADTQYFGPGTRLTVL.

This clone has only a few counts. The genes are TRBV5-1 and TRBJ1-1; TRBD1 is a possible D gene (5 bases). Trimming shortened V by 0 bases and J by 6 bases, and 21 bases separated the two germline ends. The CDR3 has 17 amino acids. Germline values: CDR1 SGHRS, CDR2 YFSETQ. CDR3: CASSLAVRRGSGAEAFF. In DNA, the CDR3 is TGCGCCAGCAGCTTGGCCGTCAGAAGGGGCTCGGGTGCTGAAGCTTTCTTT.

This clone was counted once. The CDR3 bases are TGTGCTAGTGGCCCTACCCTAGCTTGGGAGGTGCCGGGGAACATTCAGTACTTC. It yields the protein CASGPTLAWEVPGNIQYF. This chain uses TRBV12-5 with TRBJ2-4; possibly TRBD2 for D (6 bases). The CDR3 extends over 18 amino acids. CDR1 LGHNT and CDR2 FRNRAP come from the germline V gene. V shed 6 bases and J shed 7 bases, with 28 bases lying between them. The variable domain in full, completed from reference TRBV12-5 and TRBJ2-4, reads DARVTQTPRHKVTEMGQEVTMRCQPILGHNTVFWYRQTMMQGLELLAYFRNRAPLDDSGMPKDRFSAEMPDATLATLKIQPSEPRDSAVYFCASGPTLAWEVPGNIQYFGAGTRLSVL.

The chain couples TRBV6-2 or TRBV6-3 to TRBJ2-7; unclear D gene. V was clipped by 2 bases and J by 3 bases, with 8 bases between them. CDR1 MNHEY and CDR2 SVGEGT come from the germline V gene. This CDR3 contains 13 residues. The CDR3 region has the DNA TGTGCCAGCAGTTACCAGAACAGCTACGAGCAGTACTTC. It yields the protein CASSYQNSYEQYF.

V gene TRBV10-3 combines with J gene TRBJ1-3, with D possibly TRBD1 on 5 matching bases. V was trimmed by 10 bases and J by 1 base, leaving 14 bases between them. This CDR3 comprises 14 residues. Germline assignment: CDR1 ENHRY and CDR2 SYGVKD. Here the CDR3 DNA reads TGTGCCACGGGACTTGGGGATTCTGGAAACACCATATATTTT. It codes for CATGLGDSGNTIYF.

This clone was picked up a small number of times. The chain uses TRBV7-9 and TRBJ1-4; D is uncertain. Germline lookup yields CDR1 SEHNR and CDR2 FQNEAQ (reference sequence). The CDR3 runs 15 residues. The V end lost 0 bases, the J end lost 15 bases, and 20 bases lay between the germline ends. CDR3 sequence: CASSLARFGVGGLFF. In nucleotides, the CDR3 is TGTGCCAGCAGCTTAGCCCGGTTTGGAGTTGGAGGATTGTTTTTT.

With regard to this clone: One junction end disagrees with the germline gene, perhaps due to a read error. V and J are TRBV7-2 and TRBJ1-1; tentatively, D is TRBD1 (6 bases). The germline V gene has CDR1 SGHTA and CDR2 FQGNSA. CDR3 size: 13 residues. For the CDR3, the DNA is TGTGCCAGCAGCTCCCCCGCCGGGGACACGTGTCACTTT. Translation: CASSSPAGDTCHF. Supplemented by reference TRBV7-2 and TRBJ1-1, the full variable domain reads GAGVSQSPSNKVTEKGKDVELRCDPISGHTALYWYRQSLGQGLEFLIYFQGNSAPDKSGLPSDRFSAERTGGSVSTLTIQRTQQEDSAVYLCASSSPAGDTCHFGQGTRLTVV.

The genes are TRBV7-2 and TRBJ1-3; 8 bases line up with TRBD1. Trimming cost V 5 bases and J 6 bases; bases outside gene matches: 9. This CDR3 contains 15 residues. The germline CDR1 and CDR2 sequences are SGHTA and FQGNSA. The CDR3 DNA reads TGTGCCAGCAGCCCGTACGGGACAGGAGAAAACACCATATATTTT. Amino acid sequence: CASSPYGTGENTIYF.

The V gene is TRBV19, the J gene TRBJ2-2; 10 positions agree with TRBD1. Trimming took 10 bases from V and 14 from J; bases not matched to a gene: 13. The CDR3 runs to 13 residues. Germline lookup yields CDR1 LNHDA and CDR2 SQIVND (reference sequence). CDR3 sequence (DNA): TGTGCCACCCGCCTAGATCAGACAGGGGGCCTGTTTTTT. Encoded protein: CATRLDQTGGLFF.